A selection of T cell receptor beta chains follows, all from one sample in a study of chemoradiotherapy in HPV16-positive cancers. Data came from immunoSEQ multiplex PCR; TCRdb stores just in-frame clones and leaves some out. The profile shows about 32,000 clones, approximately 90% of them singletons. This sample comprised blood, obtained from a patient who underwent chemoradiotherapy. These receptors came from a human donor with HPV-associated anogenital cancer. CDR3s include the opening cysteine and the closing phenylalanine or tryptophan. A D gene is named only where the DNA matches it firmly. Some rows mark clone size as missing; the rest say once, few, many or name a class of expanded clone.

J	size	D	V	DNA	CDR3
TRBJ1-2	.	.	TRBV19	TGTGCCAGTAGTCCTCAGGTTAACTATGGCTACACCTTC	CASSPQVNYGYTF
TRBJ2-2	.	.	TRBV28	TGTGCCAGCAGTTTAAGTAGGGTTGGCACCGGGGAGCTGTTTTTT	CASSLSRVGTGELFF
TRBJ1-3	.	.	TRBV19	TGTGCCAGTACCCTCCTCCGCTTTGGAAACACCATATATTTT	CASTLLRFGNTIYF
TRBJ2-6	.	.	TRBV14	TGTGCCAGCAGCCGCGCGGGCCTATCACCCAGCAACGTCCTGACTTTC	CASSRAGLSPSNVLTF
TRBJ1-1	.	.	TRBV29-1	TGCAGCGTCGTGGGTCAGGGCAGCACTGAAGCTTTCTTT	CSVVGQGSTEAFF
TRBJ2-1	.	TRBD2	TRBV28	TGTGCCAGCAGAGCCGGGACTAGGAGCAATGAGCAGTTCTTC	CASRAGTRSNEQFF
TRBJ2-1	.	TRBD2	TRBV9	TGTGCCAGCAGCGTAGGCGGGGGACGCAATGAGCAGTTCTTC	CASSVGGGRNEQFF
TRBJ1-3	.	.	TRBV10-3	TGTGCCATCAGTGACCCCGGCAGCCTCTCTGGAAACACCATATATTTT	CAISDPGSLSGNTIYF
TRBJ2-2	.	.	TRBV10-1	TGCGCCAGCAGTGGTCTTAAAACAGGGACCGGGGAGCTGTTTTTT	CASSGLKTGTGELFF
TRBJ1-6	once	.	TRBV28	TGTGCCAGCAGTCCGAGTCGCTCCCAGGCGATTTCACCCCTCCACTTT	CASSPSRSQAISPLHF
TRBJ2-5	.	.	TRBV13	TGTGCCAGCAGCCCCCATAGGGACGGGACCCAGTACTTC	CASSPHRDGTQYF
TRBJ1-4	.	.	TRBV6-6	TGTGCCAGCAGTTACTCACAATCGACCACTAATGAAAAACTGTTTTTT	CASSYSQSTTNEKLFF
TRBJ1-6	.	.	TRBV18	TGTGCCAGCTCACCGGACAGAAATTCACCCCTCCACTTT	CASSPDRNSPLHF
TRBJ1-5	once	.	TRBV28	TGTGCCAGCAGCACCGGGAACAATCAGCCCCAGCATTTT	CASSTGNNQPQHF
TRBJ2-4	.	.	TRBV27	TGTGCCAGCAGTTTATCTGGGGGAGCCAAAAACATTCAGTACTTC	CASSLSGGAKNIQYF
TRBJ1-2	few	TRBD1	TRBV6-1	TGTGCCAGCAGGTTGGGACAGGGGGCTAACTATGGCTACACCTTC	CASRLGQGANYGYTF
TRBJ2-1	.	TRBD1	TRBV5-1	TGCGCCAGCAGCCCGACAGGGGCCAATGAGCAGTTCTTC	CASSPTGANEQFF
TRBJ1-2	.	.	TRBV7-2	TGTGCCAGCAGCTTGGGGGTGATCTACACCTTC	CASSLGVIYTF
TRBJ2-7	.	TRBD2	TRBV5-4	TGTGCCAGCAGCCCCACGGGACTAGACTGGGGCGAGCAGTACTTC	CASSPTGLDWGEQYF
TRBJ1-5	.	.	TRBV28	TGTGCCAGCAGTTCCCCCGGGACGGAGTTCAATCAGCCCCAGCATTTT	CASSSPGTEFNQPQHF
TRBJ1-1	once	.	TRBV4-1	TGCGCCAGCAGCCAACTCCCGCCCCCTCTTAACACTGAAGCTTTCTTT	CASSQLPPPLNTEAFF
TRBJ1-1	.	.	TRBV18	TGTGCCAGCTCACCACAGCGGGAAACTGAAGCTTTCTTT	CASSPQRETEAFF
TRBJ1-1	few	.	TRBV13	TGTGCCAGCAGCTTAGGCCTTCAGGGGTTGGGCACTGAAGCTTTCTTT	CASSLGLQGLGTEAFF
TRBJ2-3	.	TRBD2	TRBV7-2	TGTGCTATGGTCGGGAGGAGCACAGATACGCAGTATTTT	CAMVGRSTDTQYF
TRBJ1-4	.	.	TRBV2	TGTGCCAGCGCTCCCGGGGGTCAAGCCGGAGAAAAACTGTTTTTT	CASAPGGQAGEKLFF
TRBJ2-7	.	.	TRBV30	TGTGCCTGGAGTGTATCGGGCTCCTACGAGCAGTACTTC	CAWSVSGSYEQYF
TRBJ2-5	.	.	TRBV4-1	TGCGCCAGCAGCCAAGATCTCACAGGGAGGTCCCAGTACTTC	CASSQDLTGRSQYF
TRBJ1-6	few	TRBD1	TRBV13	TGTGCCAGCAGCTTCGGACAGGGAAATTCACCCCTCCACTTT	CASSFGQGNSPLHF
TRBJ1-5	once	TRBD1	TRBV7-8	TGTGCCAGCAGCTCCACCCCCGGACAGGGGTCCAATCAGCCCCAGCATTTT	CASSSTPGQGSNQPQHF
TRBJ1-1	.	.	TRBV5-8	TGTGCCAGCAGCTTTATCGGCGGGGTGAACACTGAAGCTTTCTTT	CASSFIGGVNTEAFF
TRBJ1-2	.	.	TRBV5-6	TGTGCCAGCAGCTTGGGGGCACGCTTCTATGGCTACACCTTC	CASSLGARFYGYTF
TRBJ2-7	.	TRBD1	TRBV28	TGTGCCAGCAGTTTGGCGGGACAGGCCTACGAGCAGTACTTC	CASSLAGQAYEQYF
TRBJ1-5	.	.	TRBV13	TGTGCCAGCAGCCTCCGGGAGTGGGGAGGGCAGCCCCAGCATTTT	CASSLREWGGQPQHF
TRBJ1-6	.	TRBD1	TRBV11-2	TGTGCCAGCAGCTGGACAGGGGGGGATTCACCCCTCCACTTT	CASSWTGGDSPLHF
TRBJ2-7	.	TRBD1	TRBV23-1	TGCGCCAGCAGTCATCCCGACAGGGGGCGGAACGAGCAGTACTTC	CASSHPDRGRNEQYF
TRBJ1-1	.	.	TRBV7-2	TGTGCCAGCAGAAACCACAGGGAGGCCACTGAAGCTTTCTTT	CASRNHREATEAFF
TRBJ2-5	.	TRBD2	TRBV9	TGTGCCAGCAGCGTAGCAGCGACTAGCGGTCGGGAGACCCAGTACTTC	CASSVAATSGRETQYF
TRBJ2-5	.	.	TRBV7-2	TGTGCCAGCAGCTTATGGCAGCAAGAGACCCAGTACTTC	CASSLWQQETQYF
TRBJ2-1	once	.	TRBV11-2	TGTGCCAGCAGCTTAGATGAGTCGAGCTCCTACAATGAGCAGTTCTTC	CASSLDESSSYNEQFF
TRBJ2-3	once	TRBD2	TRBV5-1	TGCGCCAGCAGCTTAGGGGGAAAAGCGGGAGTTGATACGCAGTATTTT	CASSLGGKAGVDTQYF
TRBJ1-2	.	TRBD1	TRBV2	TGTGCCAGCGGGGACAGAGTAACGAACTATGGCTACACCTTC	CASGDRVTNYGYTF
TRBJ1-4	.	.	TRBV4-2	TGTGCCAGCACCCTCGACAAGGTAGAGGTTTTCAGCACTAATGAAAAACTGTTTTTT	CASTLDKVEVFSTNEKLFF
TRBJ1-1	.	.	TRBV4-1	TGCGCCAGCAGCCAAGACAGGGGCCTGAACACTGAAGCTTTCTTT	CASSQDRGLNTEAFF
TRBJ2-4	.	.	TRBV7-2	TGTGCCAGCAGCCTCTCGGGACATGGGAACATTCAGTACTTC	CASSLSGHGNIQYF
TRBJ2-2	.	.	TRBV28	TGTGCCAGCAGTTTAGGCAAACCCACCGGGGAGCTGTTTTTT	CASSLGKPTGELFF
TRBJ1-5	.	.	TRBV10-2	TGCGCCAGCAATACAGACGACGGGGTGAGCAATCAGCCCCAGCATTTT	CASNTDDGVSNQPQHF
TRBJ2-7	.	.	TRBV5-1	TGCGCCAGCAGTCCTGGCACTAGTTCCTACGAGCAGTACTTC	CASSPGTSSYEQYF
TRBJ1-2	few	.	TRBV14	TGTGCCAGCAGCCCCTCGGTAATTAACTATGGCTACACCTTC	CASSPSVINYGYTF
TRBJ2-7	.	.	TRBV6-5	TGTGCCAGCAGAGGCCTCTCCCCCCACGAGCAGTACTTC	CASRGLSPHEQYF
TRBJ1-1	.	.	TRBV27	TGTGCCAGCAGTCTAATGGCGCTGACCGAAGCTTTCTTT	CASSLMALTEAFF
TRBJ2-5	once	.	TRBV7-2	TGTGCCAGCAGCTATCAGGGACACTCGAAGGAGACCCAGTACTTC	CASSYQGHSKETQYF